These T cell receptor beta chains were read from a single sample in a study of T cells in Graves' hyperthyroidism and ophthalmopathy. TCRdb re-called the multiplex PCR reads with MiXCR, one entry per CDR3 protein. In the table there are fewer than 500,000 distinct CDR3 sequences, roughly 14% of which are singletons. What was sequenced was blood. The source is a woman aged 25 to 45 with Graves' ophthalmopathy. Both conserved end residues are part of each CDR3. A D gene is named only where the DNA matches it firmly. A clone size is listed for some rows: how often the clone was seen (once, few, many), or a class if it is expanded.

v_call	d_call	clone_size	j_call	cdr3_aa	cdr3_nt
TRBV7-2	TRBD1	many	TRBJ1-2	CASSLVGSTGGEAYTF	TGTGCCAGCAGCTTAGTTGGCTCGACAGGGGGTGAAGCCTACACCTTC
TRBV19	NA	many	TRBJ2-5	CASSIRGFRETQYF	TGTGCCAGTAGTATTCGGGGGTTCCGGGAGACCCAGTACTTC
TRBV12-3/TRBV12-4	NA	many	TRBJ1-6	CASSLTSSQNSPLHF	TGTGCCAGCAGTTTAACCTCGTCCCAAAATTCACCCCTCCACTTT
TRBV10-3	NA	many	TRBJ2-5	CAISGQQGIAIQETQYF	TGTGCCATCAGCGGACAACAGGGTATCGCAATACAAGAGACCCAGTACTTC
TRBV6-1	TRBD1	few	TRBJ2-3	CASSEALGQNTDTQYF	TGTGCCAGCAGTGAAGCGCTGGGACAGAACACAGATACGCAGTATTTT
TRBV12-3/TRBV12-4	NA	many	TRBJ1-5	CASCSGNQPQHF	TGTGCCAGCTGTTCAGGGAATCAGCCCCAGCATTTT
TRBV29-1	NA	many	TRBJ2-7	CSVDTVGYEQYF	TGCAGCGTGGACACTGTTGGCTACGAGCAGTACTTC
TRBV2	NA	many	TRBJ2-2	CASSGQAEGGELFF	TGTGCCAGCAGTGGACAGGCCGAGGGCGGGGAGCTGTTTTTT
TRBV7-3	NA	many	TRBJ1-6	CASSSKTDYNSPLHF	TGTGCCAGCAGCTCTAAGACAGACTATAATTCACCCCTCCACTTT
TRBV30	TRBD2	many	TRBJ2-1	CAWDKLAGGHNEQFF	TGTGCCTGGGACAAACTAGCGGGGGGGCACAATGAGCAGTTCTTC
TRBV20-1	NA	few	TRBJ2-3	CSARGASTDTQYF	TGCAGTGCTAGAGGGGCCAGCACAGATACGCAGTATTTT
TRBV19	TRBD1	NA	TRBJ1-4	CASGQGGKLFF	TGTGCCAGTGGACAGGGCGGAAAACTGTTTTTT
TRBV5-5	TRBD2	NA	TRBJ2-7	CASRVSSGGGYEQYF	TGTGCCAGCAGGGTGTCTAGCGGGGGGGGGTACGAGCAGTACTTC
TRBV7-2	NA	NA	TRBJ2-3	CASSHGPTGAQYF	TGTGCCAGCAGCCACGGACCCACGGGCGCGCAGTATTTT
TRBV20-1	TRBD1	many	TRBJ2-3	CSALRDREPTGTDTQYF	TGCAGTGCTCTCCGGGACAGGGAACCAACAGGCACAGATACGCAGTATTTT
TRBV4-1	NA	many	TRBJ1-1	CASSLGKGMNTEAFF	TGCGCCAGCAGCCTTGGGAAAGGCATGAACACTGAAGCTTTCTTT
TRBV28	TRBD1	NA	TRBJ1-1	CASSSRTGGGMSTEAFF	TGTGCCAGCAGTTCTCGGACAGGGGGCGGGATGAGCACTGAAGCTTTCTTT
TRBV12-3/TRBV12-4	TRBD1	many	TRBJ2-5	CASSWGQGGSGETQYF	TGTGCCAGCAGCTGGGGACAGGGAGGATCAGGAGAGACCCAGTACTTC
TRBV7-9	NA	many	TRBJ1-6	CASSATGGLNSPLHF	TGTGCCAGCAGCGCCACTGGTGGCCTAAATTCACCCCTCCACTTT
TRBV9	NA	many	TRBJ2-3	CASSVGADTQYF	TGTGCCAGCAGCGTAGGCGCAGATACGCAGTATTTT
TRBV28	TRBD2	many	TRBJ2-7	CASSSGGYEQYF	TGTGCCAGCAGTTCCGGGGGGTACGAGCAGTACTTC
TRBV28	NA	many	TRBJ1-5	CASSLGTYSNQPQHF	TGTGCCAGCAGTTTAGGCACATATAGCAATCAGCCCCAGCATTTT
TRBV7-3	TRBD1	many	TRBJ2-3	CASSLTGDTQYF	TGTGCCAGCAGCTTGACAGGGGATACGCAGTATTTT
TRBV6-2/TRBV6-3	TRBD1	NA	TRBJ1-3	CASTISTGSGNTIYF	TGTGCCAGCACCATATCGACAGGGTCTGGAAACACCATATATTTT
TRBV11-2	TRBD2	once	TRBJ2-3	CASSPLSAGNTDTQYF	TGTGCCAGCAGCCCCCTATCAGCGGGAAACACAGATACGCAGTATTTT
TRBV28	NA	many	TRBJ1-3	CASNSLPGVGNTIYF	TGTGCCAGCAACTCCCTCCCAGGGGTGGGAAACACCATATATTTT
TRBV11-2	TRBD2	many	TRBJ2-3	CASSARLAGGTGDTQYF	TGTGCCAGCAGCGCACGCCTAGCGGGGGGAACGGGAGATACGCAGTATTTT
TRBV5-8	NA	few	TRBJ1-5	CASTNRYPRDTGNQPQHF	TGTGCCAGTACCAACCGCTACCCCAGGGACACGGGCAATCAGCCCCAGCATTTT
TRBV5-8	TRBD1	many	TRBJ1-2	CASSYRDRVYGYTF	TGTGCCAGCAGCTACCGGGACAGGGTCTATGGCTACACCTTC
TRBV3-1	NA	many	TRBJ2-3	CASSQRQDADTQYF	TGTGCCAGCAGCCAAAGACAGGATGCAGATACGCAGTATTTT
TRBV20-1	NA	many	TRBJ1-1	CSARDNGMNTEAFF	TGCAGTGCTAGAGATAACGGCATGAACACTGAAGCTTTCTTT
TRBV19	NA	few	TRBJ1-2	CASSTSGEYGYTF	TGTGCCAGTAGTACTTCGGGGGAATATGGCTACACCTTC
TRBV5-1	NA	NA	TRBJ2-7	CASSVSQSYEQYF	TGCGCCAGCAGCGTGTCGCAATCCTACGAGCAGTACTTC
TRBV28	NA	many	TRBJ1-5	CASSSTVSNQPQHF	TGTGCCAGCAGTTCGACAGTTAGCAATCAGCCCCAGCATTTT
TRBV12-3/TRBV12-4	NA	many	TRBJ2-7	CASSSPGGTAEQYF	TGTGCCAGCAGTTCTCCCGGTGGGACGGCCGAGCAGTACTTC
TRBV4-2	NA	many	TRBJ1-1	CASSQDQRSRGAPTEAFF	TGTGCCAGCAGCCAAGATCAAAGGAGTCGCGGGGCCCCCACTGAAGCTTTCTTT
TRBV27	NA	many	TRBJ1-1	CASSQQSNTEAFF	TGTGCCAGCAGTCAACAATCGAACACTGAAGCTTTCTTT
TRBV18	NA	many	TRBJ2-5	CASSPERFQETQYF	TGTGCCAGCTCACCAGAACGGTTCCAAGAGACCCAGTACTTC
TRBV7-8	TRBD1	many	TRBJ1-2	CAILMGTGRNYGYTF	TGTGCCATTCTTATGGGGACAGGGCGTAACTATGGCTACACCTTC
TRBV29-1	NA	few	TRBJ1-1	CSIDGAFF	TGCAGCATTGACGGCGCTTTCTTT
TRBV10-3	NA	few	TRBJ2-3	CAISESVHGAWADTQYF	TGTGCCATCAGTGAGTCCGTGCACGGGGCCTGGGCAGATACGCAGTATTTT
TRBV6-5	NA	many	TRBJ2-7	CASSYRAWTKIYEQYF	TGTGCCAGCAGTTACAGGGCCTGGACCAAAATCTACGAGCAGTACTTC
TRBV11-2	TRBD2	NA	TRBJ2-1	CASSQAAGVRNEQFF	TGTGCCAGCAGCCAAGCAGCGGGAGTGAGGAATGAGCAGTTCTTC
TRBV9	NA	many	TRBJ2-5	CASSESGGETQYF	TGTGCCAGCAGCGAGTCAGGGGGGGAGACCCAGTACTTC
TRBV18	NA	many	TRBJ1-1	CASSTSAANTEAFF	TGTGCCAGCTCAACCAGTGCAGCGAACACTGAAGCTTTCTTT
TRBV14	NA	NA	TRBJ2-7	CASSQDRASDEQYF	TGTGCCAGCAGCCAAGACAGGGCCTCTGACGAGCAGTACTTC
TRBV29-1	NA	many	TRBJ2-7	CSVESPTNGGSYEQYF	TGCAGCGTTGAATCCCCCACTAACGGGGGCTCCTACGAGCAGTACTTC
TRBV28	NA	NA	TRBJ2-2	CASSLYAAGPGGELFF	TGTGCCAGCAGTTTATATGCGGCCGGACCCGGTGGGGAGCTGTTTTTT
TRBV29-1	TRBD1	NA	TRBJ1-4	CSVEDRTGGHEKLFF	TGCAGCGTTGAAGACAGGACAGGGGGCCATGAAAAACTGTTTTTT
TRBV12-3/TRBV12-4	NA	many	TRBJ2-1	CASSSRIYNEQFF	TGTGCCAGCAGTTCAAGGATCTACAATGAGCAGTTCTTC
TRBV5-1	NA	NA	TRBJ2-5	CASSQAAYPTQYF	TGCGCCAGCAGTCAGGCGGCATACCCGACCCAGTACTTC
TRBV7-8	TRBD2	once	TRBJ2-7	CASSLDGTSGGDEQYF	TGTGCCAGCAGCTTAGATGGGACTAGCGGGGGTGATGAGCAGTACTTC
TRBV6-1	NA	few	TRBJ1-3	CASSEGRGIGNTIYF	TGTGCCAGCAGTGAAGGTCGTGGAATAGGAAACACCATATATTTT
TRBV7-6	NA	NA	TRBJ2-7	CASSLESYYEQYF	TGTGCCAGCAGCTTAGAGTCGTACTACGAGCAGTACTTC
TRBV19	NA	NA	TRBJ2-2	CASSIRIINTGELFF	TGTGCCAGTAGTATAAGGATTATCAACACCGGGGAGCTGTTTTTT
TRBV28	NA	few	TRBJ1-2	CASSPGDGRHGYTF	TGTGCCAGCAGTCCCGGGGACGGTAGGCATGGCTACACCTTC
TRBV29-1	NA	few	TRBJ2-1	CSVGGVSVNNEQFF	TGCAGCGTTGGGGGCGTGTCGGTCAACAATGAGCAGTTCTTC
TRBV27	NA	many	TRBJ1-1	CASSPQARGALNTEAFF	TGTGCCAGCAGTCCTCAAGCACGGGGGGCATTGAACACTGAAGCTTTCTTT
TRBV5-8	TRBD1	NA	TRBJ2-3	CASRLDRGHTDTQYF	TGTGCCAGCAGGTTGGACAGGGGGCATACAGATACGCAGTATTTT